This is a list of T cell receptor beta chains from one sample in a study of human T cells and chemical hapten exposure. TCRdb re-derived calls from the RACE reads in MiXCR, one entry per CDR3 protein. The sample has roughly 200,000 distinct CDR3 sequences; 24% are singletons. The source was whole blood, collected in connection with sensitization to the hapten diphenylcyclopropenone (DPC). The receptor set was obtained from a middle-aged woman with alopecia areata. Some clones in this sample may be carry-over from other donors' samples. Each CDR3 is given with its conserved first and last residue. A D gene is named only where the DNA matches it firmly. Size values are once, few and many counts, or a class for expanded clones, and some rows have none.

v_gene	abundance	j_gene	d_gene	CDR3nt	CDR3aa
TRBV20-1	many	TRBJ2-7	.	TGCAGTGCGGCAGGGAATCTGGACGAGCAGTACTTC	CSAAGNLDEQYF
TRBV12-3/TRBV12-4	once	TRBJ2-5	.	TGTGCCAGCAGGTCCCAGACGGGAAACCAAGAGACCCAGTACTTC	CASRSQTGNQETQYF
TRBV29-1	few	TRBJ2-7	.	TGCAGCGTTGGGCGAGACACGGGAGCGGAGCAGTACTTC	CSVGRDTGAEQYF
TRBV30	few	TRBJ2-7	TRBD1	TGTGCCTGGAGTGTAGGAGGGACAGGGTCCTACGAGCAGTACTTC	CAWSVGGTGSYEQYF
TRBV7-8	few	TRBJ2-3	TRBD2	TGTGCCAGCAGCTCTCGGCCCACTAGCGGGAGCACAGATACGCAGTATTTT	CASSSRPTSGSTDTQYF
TRBV27	few	TRBJ2-1	.	TGTGCCAGCAGTTTTGGTGGCATCCCCTACAATGAGCAGTTCTTC	CASSFGGIPYNEQFF
TRBV28	.	TRBJ2-7	.	TGTGCCAGCACCGCCTCCACCGGAGAGCAGTACTTC	CASTASTGEQYF
TRBV7-9	few	TRBJ2-7	TRBD1	TGTGCCAGCAGCTCGGGACAGGGGGAGTGGGCCTACGAGCAGTACTTC	CASSSGQGEWAYEQYF
TRBV12-3/TRBV12-4	few	TRBJ1-2	.	TGTGCCAGCAGTGGGGACGCGCCTTATGGCTACACCTTC	CASSGDAPYGYTF
TRBV29-1	.	TRBJ2-5	.	TGCAGCGTATCCAGGGCCCTTGAGACCCAGTACTTC	CSVSRALETQYF
TRBV6-2/TRBV6-3	few	TRBJ2-7	.	TGTGCCAGCACCCCAGAGGGCGGCTACGAGCAGTACTTC	CASTPEGGYEQYF
TRBV28	few	TRBJ2-7	.	TGTGCCAGCAGTCCGGGACATGGGGGGGTCGGGTACTTC	CASSPGHGGVGYF
TRBV5-1	.	TRBJ1-6	.	TGCGCCAGCAGCCACCTAAATTCACCCCTCCACTTT	CASSHLNSPLHF
TRBV6-1	.	TRBJ2-4	TRBD2	TGTGCCAGCAGTGAAGCGCTAGCGGGACCCCAAAACATTCAGTACTTC	CASSEALAGPQNIQYF
TRBV6-2/TRBV6-3	few	TRBJ1-1	.	TGTGCCAGCAGTTACCGGTTTGGGAACACTGAAGCTTTCTTT	CASSYRFGNTEAFF
TRBV20-1	few	TRBJ1-6	TRBD1	TGCAGTGCCCCCCGACAGGGGGGGTATTTTTCACCCCTCCACTTT	CSAPRQGGYFSPLHF
TRBV27	.	TRBJ2-1	TRBD2	TGTGCCAGCAGTTTATTGGGGGGAGGGCCGGCCAATGAGCAGTTCTTC	CASSLLGGGPANEQFF
TRBV7-8	few	TRBJ2-2	.	TGTGCCAGCAGCTTAGCGTGGGAAGGGGGACTGGGTGCCGGGGAGCTGTTTTTT	CASSLAWEGGLGAGELFF
TRBV21-1	few	TRBJ1-5	.	TGTGCCAGCAGCAAAGAAAAAGTAGAGGGTCTGAGCAATCAGCCCCAGCATTTT	CASSKEKVEGLSNQPQHF
TRBV18	.	TRBJ1-3	.	TGTGCCAGCTCACCCGGACAGCTTGGAAACACCATATATTTT	CASSPGQLGNTIYF
TRBV20-1	many	TRBJ1-2	.	TGCAGTGCTAGAGATCCCAGGGTTTATCCCTATGGCGGCTACACCTTC	CSARDPRVYPYGGYTF
TRBV4-3	.	TRBJ2-1	TRBD2	TGCGCCAGCAGCCAGGGACTAGCGATTTACAATGAGCAGTTCTTC	CASSQGLAIYNEQFF
TRBV4-3	.	TRBJ2-1	.	TGCGCCAGCAGCCAAGAGGGTAGCGGCAATGAGCAGTTCTTC	CASSQEGSGNEQFF
TRBV28	.	TRBJ1-1	TRBD1	TGTGCCAGCAGTATGACAGGGAGGGTGAACACTGAAGCTTTCTTT	CASSMTGRVNTEAFF
TRBV6-1	.	TRBJ2-6	.	TGTGCCAGCAGTGAAGGGCCCTCTGGGGCCAACGTCCTGACTTTC	CASSEGPSGANVLTF
TRBV7-9	.	TRBJ1-6	TRBD1	TGTGCCAGCAGCTTAACAGGGGTTGCTTCACCCCTCCACTTT	CASSLTGVASPLHF
TRBV4-2	few	TRBJ2-1	TRBD2	TGTGCCAGCAGCCAGGACCAGACTAGCGCCTACAATGAGCAGTTCTTC	CASSQDQTSAYNEQFF
TRBV6-2/TRBV6-3	.	TRBJ1-5	.	TGTGCCAGCAGAAATAACCTTGGGGCTCAGCCCCAGCATTTT	CASRNNLGAQPQHF
TRBV4-3	few	TRBJ2-1	.	TGCGCCAGCAGCTACCAACCCTCCTACAATGAGCAGTTCTTC	CASSYQPSYNEQFF